These 5 T cell receptor beta chains were all obtained from the same sample, sequenced in a study of T cell responses to AZD1222 COVID-19 vaccine. Measured with immunoSEQ multiplex PCR; TCRdb has only the in-frame clones, and not every one. This table holds under 150,000 clones, approximately 90% found once. The input for sequencing was peripheral blood, taken on day 0 of AZD1222 vaccination. These TCRs come from an adult in good health.

The chain couples TRBV28 to TRBJ1-4; TRBD1 is a possible D gene (5 bases). This CDR3 has 12 amino acids. CDR1 is MDHEN, CDR2 SYDVKM, per germline. V gave up 1 base and J gave up 14 bases, with 11 bases separating them. The CDR3 DNA is TGTGCCAGCAGTTTATCTCAGGGTTGGCTGTTTTTT. Its translation is CASSLSQGWLFF.

The chain links TRBV6-2 or TRBV6-3 to TRBJ1-4; D remains ambiguous. Germline loops: CDR1 MNHEY, CDR2 SVGEGT. V lost 1 base and J lost 8, with 5 bases in between. This CDR3 region has 12 residues. CDR3 residues: CASSYWEEKLFF. In DNA, the CDR3 is TGTGCCAGCAGTTACTGGGAAGAAAAACTGTTTTTT.

The rearrangement links TRBV19 to TRBJ1-4; the D gene is possibly TRBD1 (5 bases). Germline CDR1 is LNHDA and CDR2 is SQIVND (reference sequence). The V gene lost 1 base and the J gene lost 10 bases, with 10 bases spanning the gap. The CDR3 covers 13 residues. CDR3 DNA: TGTGCCAGTAGTATAGGGGAGGGGCGAAAACTGTTTTTT. This encodes CASSIGEGRKLFF.

The chain carries TRBV6-5 and TRBJ1-5; 7 bases align to TRBD1. Germline V gives CDR1 MNHEY, CDR2 SVGAGI. V shed 5 bases and J 7 bases; nucleotides not matched to a gene: 5. The length of the CDR3 is 13 residues. CDR3 sequence (DNA): TGTGCCAGCAGTCGACAGGGCGCACAGCCCCAGCATTTT. This sequence encodes CASSRQGAQPQHF.

The chain combines TRBV4-1 with TRBJ1-2, with TRBD1 matching 8 bases. In germline, CDR1 is MGHRA, CDR2 YSYEKL. There are 16 residues in the CDR3. The V and J ends lost 2 bases and 2 bases, in that order; junction bases with no gene match: 7. The CDR3 bases are TGCGCCAGCAGCCAAACACAGACAGGGGTCAACTATGGCTACACCTTC. As protein: CASSQTQTGVNYGYTF.